This TCR beta chain was sequenced during a study of CD8 T cells in Susac syndrome. RNA was extracted with the RNeasy kit, and a quantity of about 0.45 to 1 ug was reverse transcribed using random hexamers. An immunoSEQ multiplex PCR amplified TCR beta CDR3 over 54 Vbeta and 13 Jbeta. TCRdb fed the immunoSEQ multiplex PCR reads into MiXCR, producing one record per CDR3 protein. The data show around 160,000 distinct CDR3 sequences, around 94% seen once. On this clonotype: Its antigen is still unknown.

Points from the study as a whole: The study recognized that its TCR sequencing and HLA analysis covered a relatively small number of individuals.

J was trimmed by 4 bases and V by 9 bases; bases with no gene match: 6. Germline V lookup: CDR1 SGHAT, CDR2 FQNNGV. This CDR3 comprises 13 residues. Negative isolation yielded CD8+ and CD4+ T cells; FACS enriched TEMRA cells. The V gene is TRBV11-2, the J gene TRBJ1-1, with 9 bases identical to TRBD1. Source material: CD4+ T cells from PBMCs. The receptor comes from a human donor with multiple sclerosis. CDR3 sequence reads: CASGQGPLTEAFF. The CDR3 nucleotides are TGTGCCAGTGGACAGGGGCCCCTCACTGAAGCTTTCTTT.